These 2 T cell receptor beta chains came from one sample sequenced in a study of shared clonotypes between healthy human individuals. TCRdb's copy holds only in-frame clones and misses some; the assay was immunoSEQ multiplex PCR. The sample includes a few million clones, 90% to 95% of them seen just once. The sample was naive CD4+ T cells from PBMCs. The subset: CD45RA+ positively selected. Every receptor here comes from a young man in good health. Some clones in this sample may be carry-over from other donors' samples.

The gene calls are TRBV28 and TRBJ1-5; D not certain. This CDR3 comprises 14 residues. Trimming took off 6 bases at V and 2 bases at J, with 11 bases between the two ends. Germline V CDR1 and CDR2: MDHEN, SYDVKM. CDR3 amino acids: CASSPLIGNQPQHF. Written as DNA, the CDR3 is TGTGCCAGCAGCCCACTCATAGGCAATCAGCCCCAGCATTTT.

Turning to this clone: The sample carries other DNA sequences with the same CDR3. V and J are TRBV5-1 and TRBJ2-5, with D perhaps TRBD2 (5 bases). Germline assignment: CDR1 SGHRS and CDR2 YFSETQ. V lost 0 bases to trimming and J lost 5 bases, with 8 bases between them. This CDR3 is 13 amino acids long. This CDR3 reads CASSLASLETQYF. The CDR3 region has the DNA TGCGCCAGCAGCTTGGCTAGCTTGGAGACCCAGTACTTC.